This entry is about one TCR beta chain. How the authors handled the data: From reference gene primer amplification, estimates of nucleated cell counts were derived. Clones were sequenced by immunoSEQ multiplex PCR, and TCRdb holds only the in-frame ones, with some missing. The D gene and trimming were derived from the DNA, and the V and J assignments and clone size from that table. The sample records under 200,000 clones, around 77% being singletons. This entry belongs to a study of blood T cell repertoires in COVID-19. The wider study: Specimens from acute and convalescent COVID-19 originated in the United States, Italy and Spain. In each case, the material was cDNA or gDNA derived from T cells, B-cell-depleted T cells, or PBMCs.

The germline CDR1 and CDR2 sequences are SGHNT and YENEEA. After removal of 0 bases from V and 4 bases from J, the junction contained 3 bases not matched to a gene. The CDR3 covers 15 residues. The clonotype comes from a man between 65 and 85 years old with acute or convalescent COVID-19. The sequenced sample consisted of peripheral blood. V and J are TRBV11-3 and TRBJ2-1; 7 nucleotides match TRBD1. CDR3 residues: CASSLDGQVYNEQFF. The CDR3 region has the DNA TGTGCCAGCAGCTTAGATGGACAGGTATACAATGAGCAGTTCTTC.